A selection of T cell receptor delta chains follows, all from one sample in a study of Vδ1+ human thymocytes. TCRdb re-processed the multiplex PCR reads using CATT. The profile shows just under 55,000 delta-chain clones, about a sixth of them singletons. The sequenced material came from Vdelta1+ gamma-delta thymocytes from the thymus. All receptors derive from a boy under two years old who had congenital heart surgery. The CDR3 runs from the conserved cysteine through the conserved F or W.

v_gene | CDR3aa
TRDV1 | CALGEPLYWGIPDKLIF
TRDV1 | CALGDVFTPTRRGIPNPPYYTDKLIF
TRDV1 | CALEVLGGYTDKLIF
TRDV1 | CALGEGDPTDKLIF
TRDV1 | CALGEWPAVTGGYGNKLIF
TRDV1 | CALGGDKLIF
TRDV1 | CALGEGFLRGDTVGRADKLIF
TRDV1 | CALGEHLPSYVLLGDTGFYTDKLIF
TRDV1 | CALAFLPGGPMEYTDKLIF
TRDV1 | CALGTRGYTYTDKLIF
TRDV1 | CALGEHHVLGDPDTDKLIF
TRDV2 | CACDTGTVHWGVRTDKLIF
TRDV1 | CALGERSSNWGIGTRKLIF
TRDV1 | CALGESIPTWARPDKLIF
TRDV1 | CALGNCPPTLPFDKLIF
TRDV1 | CALGERREYWGILSDKLIF
TRDV1 | CALGELIGDFLNWGIYTDKLIF
TRDV1 | CALGELEREGLPPILLEDKLIF
TRDV1 | CALGEGMPGGYKAPTLTAQLFF
TRDV3 | CALLLEGNNKLIF
TRDV1 | CALGGTVLWGFTGNTDKLIF
TRDV1 | CALGELTPGGRSDWGIRDKLIF
TRDV1 | CALGSCGGYTDKLIF
TRDV1 | CALGEPHTTGYLYADKLIF
TRDV1 | CALGELVPTTILGPYTDKLIF
TRDV1 | CALGEPGPYWGTLYTDKLIF
TRDV2 | CACDTGYWGIRELIF
TRDV1 | CALGERNCPTYLPRPEYTDKLIF
TRDV1 | CALGELNPLYWGISGFTDKLIF